This T cell receptor (beta chain) was retrieved from a study of cytomegalovirus exposure and HLA in healthy donors. Study-wide findings and caveats: For most subjects, TCR beta sequences were reported to predict HLA-A and HLA-B alleles with accuracy. In a later analysis, across HLA loci, associated TCR counts were highest for DRB1, lowest for HLA-C. According to reports, the classifier identified cytomegalovirus status with high specificity and sensitivity. TCR beta chain V- and J-gene trimming was linked, in a later analysis, to a missense variant in DCLRE1C.

The CDR3 covers 15 residues. Germline values: CDR1 SGHAT, CDR2 FQNNGV. The junction had 5 bases not matched to a gene; V was cut back by 4 bases and J by 10 bases. Amplification used 60 Vbeta primers and 13 Jbeta primers. Assay used: immunoSEQ multiplex PCR; TCRdb lists only in-frame clones, some missing. Altogether 150,000 to 250,000 clones are present, 85% being singletons, with the ten largest covering over 2%. This clone appeared a few times. The target antigen is unknown. The specimen was PBMCs. The clonotype originates from a woman aged 50 to 65 in good health and CMV-seronegative. The rearrangement joins TRBV11-2 to TRBJ2-3; 16 nucleotides line up with TRBD2. CDR3 sequence: CASSSSGTSGRAQYF. CDR3 nucleotides: TGTGCCAGCAGCTCTTCCGGGACTAGCGGGAGGGCGCAGTATTTT.